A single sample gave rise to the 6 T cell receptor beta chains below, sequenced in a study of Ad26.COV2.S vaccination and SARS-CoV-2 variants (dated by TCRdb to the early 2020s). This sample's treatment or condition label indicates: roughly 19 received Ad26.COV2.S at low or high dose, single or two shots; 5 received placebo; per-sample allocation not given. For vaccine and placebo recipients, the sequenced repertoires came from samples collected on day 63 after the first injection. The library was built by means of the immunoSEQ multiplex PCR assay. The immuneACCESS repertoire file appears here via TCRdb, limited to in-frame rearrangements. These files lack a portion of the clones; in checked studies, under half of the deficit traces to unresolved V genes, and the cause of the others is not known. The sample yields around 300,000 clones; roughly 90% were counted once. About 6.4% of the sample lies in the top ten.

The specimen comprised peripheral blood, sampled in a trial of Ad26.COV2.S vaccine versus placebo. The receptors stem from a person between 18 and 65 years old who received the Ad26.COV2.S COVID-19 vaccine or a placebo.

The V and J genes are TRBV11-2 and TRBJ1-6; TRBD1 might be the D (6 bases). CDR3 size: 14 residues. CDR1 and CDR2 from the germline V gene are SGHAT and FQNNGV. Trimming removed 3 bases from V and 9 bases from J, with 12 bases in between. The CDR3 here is CASSFRGGPSPLHF. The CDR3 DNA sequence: TGTGCCAGCAGCTTTAGGGGGGGCCCTTCACCCCTCCACTTT.

The CDR3 DNA reads TGTGCCAGCAGCCCCTCTGGACTCAGCAATCAGCCCCAGCATTTT. It specifies CASSPSGLSNQPQHF. The V call is TRBV9, the J call TRBJ1-5, with no clear D. Trimming shortened V by 4 bases and J by 1 base, and 12 bases separated the two germline ends. Germline V CDR1 and CDR2: SGDLS, YYNGEE. The CDR3 has 15 residues.

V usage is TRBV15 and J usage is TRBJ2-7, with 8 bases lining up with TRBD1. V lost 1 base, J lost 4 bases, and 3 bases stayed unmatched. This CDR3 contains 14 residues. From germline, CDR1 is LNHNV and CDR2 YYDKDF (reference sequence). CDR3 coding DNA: TGTGCCACCAGCAGAGGGACAGGGACATACGAGCAGTACTTC. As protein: CATSRGTGTYEQYF.

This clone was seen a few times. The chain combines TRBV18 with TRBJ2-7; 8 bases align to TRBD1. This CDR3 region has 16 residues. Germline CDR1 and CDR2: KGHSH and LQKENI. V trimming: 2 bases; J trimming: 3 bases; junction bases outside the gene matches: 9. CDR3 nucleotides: TGTGCCAGCTCACCAACCGGACAGGGCTTGCTCTACGAGCAGTACTTC. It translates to CASSPTGQGLLYEQYF.

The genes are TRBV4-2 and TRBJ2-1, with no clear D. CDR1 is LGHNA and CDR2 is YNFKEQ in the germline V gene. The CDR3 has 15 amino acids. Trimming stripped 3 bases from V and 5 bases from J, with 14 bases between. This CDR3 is CASSHLRAEHNEQFF. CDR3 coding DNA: TGTGCCAGCAGCCACCTAAGGGCCGAGCACAATGAGCAGTTCTTC.

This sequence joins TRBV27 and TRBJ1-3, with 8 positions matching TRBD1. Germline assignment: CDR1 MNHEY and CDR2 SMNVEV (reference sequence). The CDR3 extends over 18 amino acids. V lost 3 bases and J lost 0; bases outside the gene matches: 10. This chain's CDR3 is CASSFSTPGQASGNTIYF. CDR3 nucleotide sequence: TGTGCCAGCAGTTTCTCAACCCCGGGACAGGCCTCTGGAAACACCATATATTTT.